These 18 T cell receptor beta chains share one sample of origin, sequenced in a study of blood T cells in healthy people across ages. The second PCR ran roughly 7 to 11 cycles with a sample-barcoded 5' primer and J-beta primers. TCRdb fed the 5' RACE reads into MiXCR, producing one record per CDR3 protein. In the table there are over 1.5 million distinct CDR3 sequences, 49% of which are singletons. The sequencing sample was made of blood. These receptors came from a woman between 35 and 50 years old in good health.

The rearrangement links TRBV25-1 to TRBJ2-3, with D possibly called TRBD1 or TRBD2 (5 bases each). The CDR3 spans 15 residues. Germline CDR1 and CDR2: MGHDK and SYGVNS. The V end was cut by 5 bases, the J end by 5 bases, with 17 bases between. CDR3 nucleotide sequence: TGTGCCAGCAGTACCCTAGGGGCTAGCTTAGATACGCAGTATTTT. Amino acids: CASSTLGASLDTQYF.

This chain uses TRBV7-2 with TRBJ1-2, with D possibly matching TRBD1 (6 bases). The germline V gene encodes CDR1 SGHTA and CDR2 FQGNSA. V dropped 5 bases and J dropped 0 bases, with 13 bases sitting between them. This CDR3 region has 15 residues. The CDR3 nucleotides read TGTGCCAGCAGCAAAGGGGGGGGCTCTAACTATGGCTACACCTTC. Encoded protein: CASSKGGGSNYGYTF.

Written as DNA, the CDR3 is TGTGCCAGCAGTTTCTCCCCTAGGGACAGTTCAACGAAAACCCAGTACTTC. It yields the protein CASSFSPRDSSTKTQYF. This chain connects TRBV12-3 or TRBV12-4 to TRBJ2-7; 7 bases are shared with TRBD1. The CDR3 consists of 17 residues. V trimming: 3 bases; J trimming: 10 bases; junction bases outside the gene matches: 21.

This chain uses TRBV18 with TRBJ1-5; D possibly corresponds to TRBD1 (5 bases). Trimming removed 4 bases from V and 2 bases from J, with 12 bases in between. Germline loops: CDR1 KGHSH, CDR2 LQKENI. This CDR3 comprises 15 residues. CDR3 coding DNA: TGTGCCAGCTCACACCCTGGCAGGGGCAATCAGCCCCAGCATTTT. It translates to CASSHPGRGNQPQHF.

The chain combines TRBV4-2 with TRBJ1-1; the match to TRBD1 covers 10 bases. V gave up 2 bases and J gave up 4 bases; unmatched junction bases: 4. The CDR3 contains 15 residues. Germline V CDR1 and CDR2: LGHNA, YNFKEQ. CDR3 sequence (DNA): TGTGCCAGCAGCCAAACCCGGGACAGGGGCACTGAAGCTTTCTTT. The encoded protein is CASSQTRDRGTEAFF.

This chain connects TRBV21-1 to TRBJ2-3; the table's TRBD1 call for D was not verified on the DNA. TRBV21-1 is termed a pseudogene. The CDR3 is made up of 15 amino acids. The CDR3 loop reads CASSKRLGGPDTQYF. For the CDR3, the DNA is TGTGCCAGCAGCAAGAGGTTGGGGGGCCCAGATACGCAGTATTTT.

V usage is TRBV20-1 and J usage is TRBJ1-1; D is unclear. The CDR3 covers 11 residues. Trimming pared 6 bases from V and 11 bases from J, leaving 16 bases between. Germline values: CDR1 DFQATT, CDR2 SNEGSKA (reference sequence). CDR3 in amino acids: CSALKGVGAFF. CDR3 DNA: TGCAGTGCCCTAAAAGGAGTTGGCGCTTTCTTT.

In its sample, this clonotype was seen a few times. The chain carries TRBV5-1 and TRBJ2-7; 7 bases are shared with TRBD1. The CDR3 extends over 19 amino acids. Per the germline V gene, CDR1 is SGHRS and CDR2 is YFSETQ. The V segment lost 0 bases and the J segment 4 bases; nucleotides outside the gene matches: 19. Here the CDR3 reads CASSLEGQWLQLLTYEQYF. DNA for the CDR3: TGCGCCAGCAGCTTGGAGGGACAGTGGCTCCAACTTCTCACTTACGAGCAGTACTTC. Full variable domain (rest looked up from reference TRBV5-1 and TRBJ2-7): KAGVTQTPRYLIKTRGQQVTLSCSPISGHRSVSWYQQTPGQGLQFLFEYFSETQRNKGNFPGRFSGRQFSNSRSEMNVSTLELGDSALYLCASSLEGQWLQLLTYEQYFGPGTRLTVT.

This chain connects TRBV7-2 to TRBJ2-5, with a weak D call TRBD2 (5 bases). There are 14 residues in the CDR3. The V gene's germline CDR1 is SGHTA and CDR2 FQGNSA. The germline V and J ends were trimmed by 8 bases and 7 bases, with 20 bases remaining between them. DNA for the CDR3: TGTGCCAGCGGCACAGAGGGCCTGCTTGGGACCCAGTACTTC. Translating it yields CASGTEGLLGTQYF.

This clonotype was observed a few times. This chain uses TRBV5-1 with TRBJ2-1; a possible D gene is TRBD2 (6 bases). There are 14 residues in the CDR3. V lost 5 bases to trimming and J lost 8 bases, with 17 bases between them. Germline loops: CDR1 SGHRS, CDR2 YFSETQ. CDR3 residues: CASRELATGHEQFF. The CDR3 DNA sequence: TGCGCCAGCAGGGAACTAGCCACGGGCCATGAGCAGTTCTTC. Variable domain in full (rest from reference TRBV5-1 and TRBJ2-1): KAGVTQTPRYLIKTRGQQVTLSCSPISGHRSVSWYQQTPGQGLQFLFEYFSETQRNKGNFPGRFSGRQFSNSRSEMNVSTLELGDSALYLCASRELATGHEQFFGPGTRLTVL.

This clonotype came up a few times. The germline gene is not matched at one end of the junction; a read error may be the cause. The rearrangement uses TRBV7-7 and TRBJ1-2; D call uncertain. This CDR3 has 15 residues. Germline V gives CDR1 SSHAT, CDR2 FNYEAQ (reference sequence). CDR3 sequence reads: CASSLRHRGIYGYTF. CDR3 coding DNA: TGTGCTAGCAGCTTGCGGCATCGTGGGATCTATGGCTACACCTTC.

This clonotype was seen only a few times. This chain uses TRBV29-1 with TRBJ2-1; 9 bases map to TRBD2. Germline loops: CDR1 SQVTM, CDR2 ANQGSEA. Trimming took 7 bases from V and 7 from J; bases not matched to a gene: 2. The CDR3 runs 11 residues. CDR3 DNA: TGCAGCGCGACTAGCGGAAATGAGCAGTTCTTC. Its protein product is CSATSGNEQFF.

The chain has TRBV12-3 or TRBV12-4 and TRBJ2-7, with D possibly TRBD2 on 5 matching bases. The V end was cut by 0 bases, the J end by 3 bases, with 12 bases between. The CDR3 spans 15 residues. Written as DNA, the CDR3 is TGTGCCAGCAGTTTAGCGGCTAGCCGGTACTACGAGCAGTACTTC. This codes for CASSLAASRYYEQYF.

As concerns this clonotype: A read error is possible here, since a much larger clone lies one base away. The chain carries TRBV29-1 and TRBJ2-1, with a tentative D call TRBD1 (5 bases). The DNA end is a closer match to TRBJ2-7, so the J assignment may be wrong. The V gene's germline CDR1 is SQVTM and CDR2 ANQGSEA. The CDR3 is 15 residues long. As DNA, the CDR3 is TGCAGCGTTGAAGGACAGCGTAGCTCCTACAATGAGCAGTACTTC. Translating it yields CSVEGQRSSYNEQYF.

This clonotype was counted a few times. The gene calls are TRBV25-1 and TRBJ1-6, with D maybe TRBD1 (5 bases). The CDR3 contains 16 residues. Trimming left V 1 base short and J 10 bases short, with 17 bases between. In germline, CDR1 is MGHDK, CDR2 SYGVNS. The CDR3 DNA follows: TGTGCCAGCAGTGAATGGGGGGGGGGAGAAGAATCACCCCTCCACTTT. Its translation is CASSEWGGGEESPLHF.

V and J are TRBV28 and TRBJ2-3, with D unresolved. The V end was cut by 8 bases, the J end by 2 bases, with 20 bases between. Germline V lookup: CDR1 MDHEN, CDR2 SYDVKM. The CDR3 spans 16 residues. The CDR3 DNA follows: TGTGCCAGCGGGATCGGGTTTAAAGCTTTCACAGATACGCAGTATTTT. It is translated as CASGIGFKAFTDTQYF.

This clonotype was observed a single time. In nucleotides, the CDR3 is TGTGCCAGCAGGACCCAAGCGACAGGGGCCTACAATGAGCAGTTCTTC. Protein product: CASRTQATGAYNEQFF. The chain links TRBV12-3 or TRBV12-4 to TRBJ2-1; TRBD1 agrees at 8 bases. CDR3 length: 16 residues. V lost 6 bases to trimming and J lost 2 bases; unmatched junction nucleotides: 9.

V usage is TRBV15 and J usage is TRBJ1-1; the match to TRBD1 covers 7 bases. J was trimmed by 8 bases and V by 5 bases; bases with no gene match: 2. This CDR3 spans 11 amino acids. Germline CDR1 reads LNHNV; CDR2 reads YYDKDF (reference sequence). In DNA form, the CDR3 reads TGTGCCACCAGCGAGGGACAGGAAGCTTTCTTT. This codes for CATSEGQEAFF.